The 20 T cell receptor beta chains listed next were all sequenced from one sample in a study of blood T cells in healthy people across ages. PCR was performed a second time for 7 to 11 cycles using a sample-barcoded 5' primer and a J-beta primer mix. TCRdb passed the 5' RACE reads through MiXCR, listing each CDR3 protein once. The profile shows about 1.5 million distinct CDR3 sequences, 35% to 45% of them singletons. The sample taken for sequencing was blood. The receptors derive from a woman in her late teens or twenties in good health.

This clonotype was observed a handful of times. The genes are TRBV7-2 and TRBJ2-5; D possibly corresponds to TRBD1 (6 bases). Germline loops: CDR1 SGHTA, CDR2 FQGNSA. The V end lost 5 bases, the J end lost 5 bases, and 15 bases lay between the germline ends. The CDR3 has 14 residues. The CDR3 nucleotides are TGTGCCAGCAGCCTCGACAGGCCGAGCGAGACCCAGTACTTC. Protein: CASSLDRPSETQYF.

The gene calls are TRBV5-6 and TRBJ1-4; D perhaps matches TRBD1 (6 bases). Germline V gives CDR1 SGHDT, CDR2 YYEEEE. Trimming removed 2 bases at V and 5 bases at J, with 19 bases between. This CDR3 comprises 17 residues. CDR3: CASSLRGATGKNEKLFF. CDR3 nucleotides: TGTGCCAGCAGCTTACGGGGGGCGACCGGGAAAAATGAAAAACTGTTTTTT.

This clonotype appeared a few times. The chain links TRBV12-3 or TRBV12-4 to TRBJ1-5, with D possibly TRBD1 on 5 matching bases. Trimming left V 3 bases short and J 4 bases short, with 13 bases between. The CDR3 consists of 15 residues. The CDR3 DNA reads TGTGCCAGCAGTTTCAGCCGACAGTCTAATCAGCCCCAGCATTTT. This codes for CASSFSRQSNQPQHF.

This clonotype came up a few times. The rearrangement joins TRBV4-1 to TRBJ2-1; TRBD1 matches 8 bases. Germline V gene sequence: CDR1 MGHRA, CDR2 YSYEKL. The J segment lost 5 bases and the V segment lost 1 base, leaving 7 bases of the junction unmatched. This CDR3 has 16 residues. The CDR3, as DNA: TGCGCCAGCAGCCAAGGGACAGGGAGAGGCCACAATGAGCAGTTCTTC. Protein: CASSQGTGRGHNEQFF.

The table lists this clonotype with a few counts. The chain couples TRBV5-1 to TRBJ2-3; 9 nucleotides agree with TRBD2. Germline CDR1 and CDR2: SGHRS and YFSETQ. The CDR3 runs 16 residues. The J segment lost 2 bases and the V segment lost 3 bases, leaving 7 bases of the junction unmatched. This CDR3 reads CASSWGPSGDTDTQYF. Here the CDR3 DNA reads TGCGCCAGCAGCTGGGGTCCTAGCGGGGACACAGATACGCAGTATTTT.

Here the CDR3 reads CSASGLVVGQGYTF. DNA of the CDR3: TGCAGTGCTAGCGGGCTAGTGGTGGGACAGGGCTACACCTTC. V usage is TRBV20-1 and J usage is TRBJ1-2; 7 bases align to TRBD1. The CDR3 covers 14 residues. In germline, CDR1 is DFQATT, CDR2 SNEGSKA (reference sequence). V dropped 3 bases and J dropped 8; count of bases not matched to a gene: 12.

The V gene is TRBV7-2, the J gene TRBJ1-5; TRBD1 matches at 7 bases. V shed 2 bases, J shed 3 bases, and the junction held 16 bases outside the gene matches. CDR1 SGHTA and CDR2 FQGNSA come from the germline V gene. CDR3 size: 19 residues. The CDR3 reads CASSLRAGLAGGINQPQHF. The CDR3 region has the DNA TGTGCCAGCAGCTTAAGGGCCGGATTAGCAGGGGGAATCAATCAGCCCCAGCATTTT.

This clonotype was observed a few times. V gene TRBV6-6 combines with J gene TRBJ2-7; D ambiguous. Trimming removed 4 bases from V and 3 bases from J, with 13 bases in between. This CDR3 comprises 14 residues. Germline V gives CDR1 MNHNY, CDR2 SVGAGI (reference sequence). CDR3 sequence reads: CASSFRDTNYEQYF. In nucleotides, the CDR3 is TGTGCCAGCAGTTTCCGAGACACAAACTACGAGCAGTACTTC.

DNA of the CDR3: TGTGCCAGCAGTATACGCACCGCTTCGCAGGGGGCCACAGATACGCAGTATTTT. It specifies CASSIRTASQGATDTQYF. The chain recombines TRBV27 with TRBJ2-3; 8 bases match TRBD1. With V trimmed by 5 bases and J by 2 bases, 15 bases remained unmatched. Looked up from germline, CDR1 is MNHEY and CDR2 is SMNVEV (reference sequence). The CDR3 spans 18 residues.

The gene calls are TRBV3-1 and TRBJ1-4; TRBD1 matches 8 bases. The CDR3 runs to 13 residues. Germline CDR1 is LGHDT and CDR2 is YNNKEL (reference sequence). V trimming: 8 bases; J trimming: 8 bases; junction bases outside the gene matches: 7. In nucleotides, the CDR3 is TGTGCCAGCGGACAGGGACCTTTCGAAAAACTGTTTTTT. Protein: CASGQGPFEKLFF.

The rearrangement uses TRBV5-4 and TRBJ1-2; 8 bases map to TRBD1. The length of the CDR3 is 14 residues. Trimming at V came to 6 bases and at J to 4 bases, leaving 8 bases not matched to a gene. Germline loops: CDR1 SGHNT, CDR2 YYREEE (reference sequence). The CDR3 DNA reads TGTGCCAGCACCCTCCTAGGACAGGGCTATGGCTACACCTTC. Protein product: CASTLLGQGYGYTF.

The chain links TRBV20-1 to TRBJ1-2; 7 bases fit TRBD1. V lost 3 bases to trimming and J lost 3 bases; unmatched junction nucleotides: 19. Germline V CDR1 and CDR2: DFQATT, SNEGSKA (reference sequence). The CDR3 consists of 18 residues. CDR3 sequence (DNA): TGCAGTGCTAGGGGTAGGGGACAGACCACCCCTAAGGACTATGGCTACACCTTC. It encodes CSARGRGQTTPKDYGYTF.

This clonotype was detected only a few times. The gene calls are TRBV25-1 and TRBJ2-7; D not certain. Between the trimmed V and J ends, which lost 9 bases and 4 bases, there was a span of 16 bases. The CDR3 length is 13 residues. Germline assignment: CDR1 MGHDK and CDR2 SYGVNS. The CDR3 reads CASTGLSFYEQYF. CDR3 nucleotides: TGTGCCAGTACTGGGCTGTCCTTTTACGAGCAGTACTTC.

The chain links TRBV20-1 to TRBJ2-1; D is undetermined. The CDR3 is made up of 14 amino acids. The germline V and J ends were trimmed by 5 bases and 0 bases, with 11 bases remaining between them. Germline V gene data show CDR1 as DFQATT and CDR2 as SNEGSKA (reference sequence). CDR3 nucleotides: TGCAGTGCTCCGGCGGAGAGCTCCTACAATGAGCAGTTCTTC. Amino acids: CSAPAESSYNEQFF.

The V call is TRBV11-2, the J call TRBJ2-1, with D hard to call. Trimming took off 2 bases at V and 7 bases at J, with 6 bases between the two ends. In germline, CDR1 is SGHAT, CDR2 FQNNGV. The CDR3 covers 12 residues. The CDR3 region has the DNA TGTGCCAGCAGCTTAATGGTAAATGAGCAGTTCTTC. Its protein is CASSLMVNEQFF.

The CDR3 protein is CASSWSLLYEQYF. CDR3 nucleotide sequence: TGTGCCAGCAGTTGGAGCCTACTCTACGAGCAGTACTTC. The chain recombines TRBV2 with TRBJ2-7; no clear D. V was cut by 5 bases and J by 3 bases, with 11 bases left in between. Germline-derived CDR1 and CDR2 are SNHLY and FYNNEI. CDR3 length: 13 amino acids.

V and J are TRBV2 and TRBJ2-1; no clear D. Between the trimmed V and J ends, which lost 9 bases and 9 bases, there was a span of 12 bases. Germline loops: CDR1 SNHLY, CDR2 FYNNEI. The CDR3 contains 11 residues. As DNA, the CDR3 is TGTGCCAGAGCTTTGAGTAGTGAGCAGTTCTTC. Amino acids: CARALSSEQFF. Full variable domain (rest looked up from reference TRBV2 and TRBJ2-1): EPEVTQTPSHQVTQMGQEVILRCVPISNHLYFYWYRQILGQKVEFLVSFYNNEISEKSEIFDDQFSVERPDGSNFTLKIRSTKLEDSAMYFCARALSSEQFFGPGTRLTVL.

The rearrangement uses TRBV4-2 and TRBJ2-1; D remains unclear. Germline V CDR1 and CDR2: LGHNA, YNFKEQ. V was clipped by 1 base and J by 8 bases, with 12 bases between them. CDR3 size: 14 residues. CDR3 region: CASSQGLVGDEQFF. CDR3 DNA: TGTGCCAGCAGCCAAGGTTTAGTTGGGGATGAGCAGTTCTTC.

The table lists this clonotype with a few counts. This rearrangement joins TRBV21-1 to TRBJ1-2. TRBV21-1 corresponds to a pseudogene. The CDR3 covers 16 residues. DNA of the CDR3: TGTGCCAGCAGCAAAGTGTTAGGACTGATAAACTATGGCTACACCTTC. Protein product: CASSKVLGLINYGYTF.

The chain recombines TRBV7-2 with TRBJ2-1; 9 bases are a match to TRBD1. Germline trimming cut 5 bases from V and 6 bases from J; bases unmatched to any gene: 11. Germline V gene lookup returns CDR1 SGHTA and CDR2 FQGNSA. The CDR3 runs to 16 residues. The CDR3 DNA sequence: TGTGCCAGCAGCAACGCTCCGGGACAGGGACGCAATGAGCAGTTCTTC. It encodes CASSNAPGQGRNEQFF.